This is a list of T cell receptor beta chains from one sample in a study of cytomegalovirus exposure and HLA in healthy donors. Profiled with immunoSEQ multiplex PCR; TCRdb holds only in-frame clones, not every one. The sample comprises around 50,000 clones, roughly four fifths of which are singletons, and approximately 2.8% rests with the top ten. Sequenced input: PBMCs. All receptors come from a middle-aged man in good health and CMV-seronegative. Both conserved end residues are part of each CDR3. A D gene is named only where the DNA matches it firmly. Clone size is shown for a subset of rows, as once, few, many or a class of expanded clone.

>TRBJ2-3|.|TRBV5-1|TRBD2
CASSVGAGGHPDTQYF
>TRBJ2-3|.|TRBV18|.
CASSPFGASTDTQYF
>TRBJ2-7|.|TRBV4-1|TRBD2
CASSIEAGAHAYEQYF
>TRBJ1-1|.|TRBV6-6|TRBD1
CASSYIGKGATEAFF
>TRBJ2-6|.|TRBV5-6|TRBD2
CASSREGVGANVLTF
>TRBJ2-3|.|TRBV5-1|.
CASLRGGDRTDTQYF
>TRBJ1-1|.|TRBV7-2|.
CASSAWRYTEAFF
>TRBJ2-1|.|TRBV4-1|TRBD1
CASSQDLDRGNNEQFF
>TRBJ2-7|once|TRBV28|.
CASSGGSYEQYF
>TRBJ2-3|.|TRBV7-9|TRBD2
CASRLTSGGGDTQYF
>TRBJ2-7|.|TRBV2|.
CASSEGQYEQYF
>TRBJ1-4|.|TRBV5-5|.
CASSLTAQSVEKLFF
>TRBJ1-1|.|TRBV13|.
CASSSSGEGDTEAFF
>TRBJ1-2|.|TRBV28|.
CASRKDSNYGYTF
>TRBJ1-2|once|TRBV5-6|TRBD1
CASSSPGQGYYGYTF
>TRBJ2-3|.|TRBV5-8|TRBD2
CASIKPSGSTDTQYF
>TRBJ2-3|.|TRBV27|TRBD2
CASSVGTSWITDTQYF
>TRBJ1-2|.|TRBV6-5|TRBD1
CASNTGVGYGYTF
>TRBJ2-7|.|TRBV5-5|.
CASSLGARTYEQYF
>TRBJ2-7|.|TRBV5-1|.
CASSTHHSSYEQYF
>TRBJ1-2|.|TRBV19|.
CASSPVWGLYGYTF
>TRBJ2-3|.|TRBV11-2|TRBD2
CASSSLAGPAGDTQYF
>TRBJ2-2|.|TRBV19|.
CASRPKNTGELFF
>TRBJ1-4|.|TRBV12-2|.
CASRFGEGNEKLFF
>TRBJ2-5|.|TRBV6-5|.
CASSYSGGGGETQYF
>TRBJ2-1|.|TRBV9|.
CASSVGSSPGSEQFF
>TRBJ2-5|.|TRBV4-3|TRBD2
CASSQQLAGGTQYF
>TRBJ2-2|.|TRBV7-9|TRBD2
CASSSSGGAYTGELFF
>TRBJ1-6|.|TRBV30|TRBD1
CAWGDRGYNSPLHF
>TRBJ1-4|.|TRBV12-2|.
CASRLALGGANEKLFF
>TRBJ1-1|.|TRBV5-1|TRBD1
CASGQGGYTEAFF
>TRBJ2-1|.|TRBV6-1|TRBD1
CASSEGWTGGYNEQFF
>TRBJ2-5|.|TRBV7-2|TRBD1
CASSPSVTGVEETQYF
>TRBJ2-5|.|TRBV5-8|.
CASTLGGAGETQYF
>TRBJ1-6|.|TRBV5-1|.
CASSLDPAGENSPLHF
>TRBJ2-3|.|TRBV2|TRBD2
CASKNSGRGDTQYF
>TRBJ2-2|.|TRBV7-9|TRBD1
CASSLETGSTGELFF
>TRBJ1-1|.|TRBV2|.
CASSEEGDMNTEAFF
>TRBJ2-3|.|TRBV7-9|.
CASSLLSTDTQYF
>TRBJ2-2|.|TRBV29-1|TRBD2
CSVEAGLAGTGELFF
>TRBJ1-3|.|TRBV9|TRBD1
CASSVDGRRTGRNTIYF
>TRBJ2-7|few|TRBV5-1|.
CASSLSLSVTYEQYF
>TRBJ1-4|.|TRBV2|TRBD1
CASSSRGRGEKLFF
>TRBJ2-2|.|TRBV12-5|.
CASGRDTDTGELFF
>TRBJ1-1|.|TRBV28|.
CASRKNGGNTEAFF
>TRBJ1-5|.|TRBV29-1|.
CSAQGPQPQHF
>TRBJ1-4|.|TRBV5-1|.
CASSPLDSPTNEKLFF
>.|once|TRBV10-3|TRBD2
CAISDPGLAGYEQYF